This T cell receptor (beta chain) was captured by sequencing in a study of cytomegalovirus exposure and HLA in healthy donors. General study results and limits: TCR beta chain V- and J-gene trimming was linked, in a later analysis, to a missense variant in DCLRE1C. What a later analysis reportedly showed was that an Asian-associated ancestry cluster had fewer N-insertions than the approximately 700-donor mean. Specificity of a few CMV-associated chains for CMV antigens was verified in vitro. Common viral pathogens seemed, in a later analysis, to connect with several of the most significant clusters.

The CDR3 contains 16 residues. V shed 1 base and J 8 bases; nucleotides not matched to a gene: 11. CDR1 and CDR2 (germline): SGHRS, YFSETQ. PCR was performed using 60 Vbeta and 13 Jbeta primers. Here immunoSEQ multiplex PCR was the method, and the copy in TCRdb shows in-frame clones only, minus some. The sample includes over 200,000 clones, 85% to 90% of them seen just once. As concerns this clone: Its antigen is unidentified.

Sequenced input: PBMCs. The TCR was taken from a human donor in good health. The J gene is TRBJ2-1, the V gene TRBV5-1, with 8 bases fitting TRBD2. This CDR3 reads CASSLLLAGWNDEQFF. In DNA form, the CDR3 reads TGCGCCAGCAGCTTGCTCTTAGCGGGATGGAACGATGAGCAGTTCTTC.